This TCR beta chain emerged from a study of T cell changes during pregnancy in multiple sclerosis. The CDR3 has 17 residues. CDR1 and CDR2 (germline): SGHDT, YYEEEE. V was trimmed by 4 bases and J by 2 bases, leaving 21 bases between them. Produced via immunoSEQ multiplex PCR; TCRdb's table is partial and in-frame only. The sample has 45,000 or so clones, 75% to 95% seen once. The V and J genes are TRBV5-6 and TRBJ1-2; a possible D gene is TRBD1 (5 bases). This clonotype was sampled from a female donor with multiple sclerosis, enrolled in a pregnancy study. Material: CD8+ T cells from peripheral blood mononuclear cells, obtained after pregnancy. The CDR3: CASSPGGRSLGNYGYTF. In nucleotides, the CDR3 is TGTGCCAGCAGCCCGGGGGGTCGCAGTTTGGGAAACTATGGCTACACCTTC.